One sample yielded the 8 T cell receptor beta chains listed below, sequenced in a study of T cells in Graves' hyperthyroidism and ophthalmopathy. Amplified TCR beta CDR3 regions came from RNA transcripts. The TCR CDR3 was amplified in a first-round RT-PCR using the HTBI primer set. Each CDR3 protein gets one entry after TCRdb re-called the multiplex PCR reads with MiXCR. The sample contains 400,000 to 550,000 distinct CDR3 sequences, roughly 14% of which appear only once. The sequenced material came from blood. All receptors come from a woman younger than 35 with Graves' hyperthyroidism.

This clonotype was seen many times. The V gene is TRBV7-6, the J gene TRBJ2-2; 9 positions match TRBD2. This CDR3 comprises 17 residues. Per germline, CDR1 SGHVS and CDR2 FNYEAQ. The ends lost 8 bases at V and 2 bases at J; junction bases unmatched: 12. The CDR3 sequence is CASLGSGLAFNTGELFF. The DNA for the CDR3 is TGTGCCAGCTTGGGGTCAGGACTAGCGTTCAACACCGGGGAGCTGTTTTTT.

This chain uses TRBV10-3 with TRBJ2-5; 11 bases map to TRBD1. Trimming removed 3 bases from V and 4 bases from J; junction bases left unmatched: 4. CDR1 ENHRY and CDR2 SYGVKD come from the germline V gene. The CDR3 is 15 amino acids. CDR3 sequence reads: CAISDPGQGGETQYF. The CDR3, as DNA: TGTGCCATCAGTGACCCGGGACAGGGGGGAGAGACCCAGTACTTC.

The rearrangement links TRBV7-9 to TRBJ2-5; possibly TRBD2 for D (6 bases). The germline CDR1 and CDR2 sequences are SEHNR and FQNEAQ (reference sequence). Trimming removed 2 bases at V and 7 bases at J, with 17 bases between. The CDR3 loop spans 15 amino acids. CDR3 DNA: TGTGCCAGCAGCTTAAATGGGGAGCCGGGGGTGACCCAGTACTTC. Translated: CASSLNGEPGVTQYF.

This clonotype showed up many times. The chain combines TRBV10-1 with TRBJ2-7; D tentatively reads TRBD1 or TRBD2 (5 bases each). The V gene lost 7 bases and the J gene lost 5 bases, with 21 bases spanning the gap. The CDR3 has 15 residues. In germline, CDR1 is WNHNN, CDR2 SYGVQD (reference sequence). CDR3 DNA: TGCGCCAGCAAGGAGGCAGGGACGACCTACCACGAGCAGTACGTC. It is translated as CASKEAGTTYHEQYV.

The chain has TRBV5-1 and TRBJ1-2; D gene uncertain. Trimming left V 0 bases short and J 8 bases short, with 14 bases between. This CDR3 spans 14 amino acids. CDR1 SGHRS and CDR2 YFSETQ come from the germline V gene. CDR3 sequence (DNA): TGCGCCAGCAGCTTGGCAGAGACAACGAGGGGCTACACCTTC. Residues: CASSLAETTRGYTF.

This rearrangement joins TRBV11-2 to TRBJ2-7; 13 bases line up with TRBD2. CDR1 SGHAT and CDR2 FQNNGV come from the germline V gene. After removal of 1 base from V and 2 bases from J, the junction contained 8 bases not matched to a gene. This CDR3 contains 18 residues. The DNA for the CDR3 is TGTGCCAGCAGCTTAGTTCGGACTAGCGGGAGAGAACCCTACGAGCAGTACTTC. Translated, it gives CASSLVRTSGREPYEQYF.

This sequence joins TRBV9 and TRBJ2-7, with 8 positions matching TRBD2. This CDR3 contains 15 residues. The ends lost 0 bases at V and 3 bases at J; junction bases unmatched: 5. Germline CDR1 reads SGDLS; CDR2 reads YYNGEE. The CDR3 region is CASSVGSGERYEQYF. The CDR3 DNA follows: TGTGCCAGCAGCGTAGGTAGCGGGGAGCGCTACGAGCAGTACTTC.

The gene calls are TRBV6-1 and TRBJ2-2, with 15 bases identical to TRBD2. This CDR3 spans 21 amino acids. From germline, CDR1 is MNHNS and CDR2 SASEGT. V lost 4 bases to trimming and J lost 4 bases; unmatched junction nucleotides: 16. DNA for the CDR3: TGTGCCAGCAGTGCAATACTTCCGGGACTAGCGGGAGGTTGGGGCACCGGGGAGCTGTTTTTT. Amino acid sequence: CASSAILPGLAGGWGTGELFF.